The rows below give T cell receptor beta chains drawn from one sample of a study of neoadjuvant anti-PD-1 for oral cavity cancer. The repertoire was sequenced with immunoSEQ multiplex PCR; TCRdb's copy has only in-frame clones and lacks some. The table includes 15,000 or so clones, about 62% detected once. The specimen comprised PBMCs, sampled before nivolumab (anti-PD-1) treatment. These receptor sequences come from a person aged 35-80 years with oral cavity squamous cell carcinoma. CDR3s include the opening cysteine and the closing phenylalanine or tryptophan. The D gene is left open where the match is weak. Where a row states a size, it is once, few, many or the class of an expanded clone; other rows omit it.

TRBV6-1	TRBJ2-3	-	-	CASSEGRFTDTQYF	TGTGCCAGCAGTGAAGGACGATTCACAGATACGCAGTATTTT
TRBV18	TRBJ2-2	-	-	CASSPRPGTDGELFF	TGTGCCAGCTCACCTCGACCGGGTACGGACGGGGAGCTGTTTTTT
TRBV5-1	TRBJ1-5	TRBD1	-	CASSPGTANQPQHF	TGCGCCAGCAGCCCCGGGACAGCCAATCAGCCCCAGCATTTT
TRBV14	TRBJ2-3	-	-	CASSLRQFTDTQYF	TGTGCCAGCAGCCTACGACAGTTCACAGATACGCAGTATTTT
TRBV7-9	TRBJ1-2	TRBD1	few	CASSFWTGTGYTF	TGTGCCAGCAGCTTCTGGACAGGGACGGGCTACACCTTC
TRBV29-1	TRBJ2-5	-	-	CSVAGSQETQYF	TGCAGCGTTGCGGGGTCCCAAGAGACCCAGTACTTC
TRBV2	TRBJ2-3	TRBD2	-	CASRATSVRTDTQYF	TGTGCCAGCAGGGCGACTAGCGTTCGCACAGATACGCAGTATTTT
TRBV29-1	TRBJ1-5	TRBD1	-	CSARGQGWNQPQHF	TGCAGCGCCCGGGGACAGGGGTGGAATCAGCCCCAGCATTTT
TRBV19	TRBJ1-3	-	few	CASIKDSRRTGNTIYF	TGTGCCAGTATTAAGGATTCCAGGCGTACTGGAAACACCATATATTTT
TRBV21-1	TRBJ2-7	-	-	CASSNGQGGSYEQYF	TGTGCCAGCAGCAACGGGCAGGGGGGGAGCTACGAGCAGTACTTC
TRBV5-1	TRBJ1-3	TRBD1	-	CASRERQGSGNTIYF	TGCGCCAGCAGAGAGAGACAGGGCTCTGGAAACACCATATATTTT
TRBV6-1	TRBJ1-5	-	-	CAVADSNQPQHF	TGTGCCGTGGCGGATAGCAATCAGCCCCAGCATTTT
TRBV5-4	TRBJ2-1	-	few	CASSLGGLYNEQFF	TGTGCCAGCAGCTTGGGGGGACTTTACAATGAGCAGTTCTTC
TRBV6-5	TRBJ1-2	TRBD1	-	CASSYGGQASGYGYTF	TGTGCCAGCAGTTATGGCGGACAGGCCTCTGGGTATGGCTACACCTTC
TRBV6-1	TRBJ2-5	-	-	CASSEAQVRLALRETQYF	TGTGCCAGCAGTGAAGCGCAAGTCCGGCTAGCGCTTAGGGAGACCCAGTACTTC
TRBV10-3	TRBJ1-5	-	-	CAISEIENQPQHF	TGTGCCATCAGTGAGATTGAAAATCAGCCCCAGCATTTT
TRBV27	TRBJ1-4	TRBD1	-	CASTRTGGVIVGEKLFF	TGTGCCAGCACCCGGACAGGGGGCGTTATTGTAGGTGAAAAACTGTTTTTT
TRBV2	TRBJ2-1	TRBD2	-	CASSVVGGPTNEQFF	TGTGCCAGCAGTGTGGTGGGAGGGCCGACGAATGAGCAGTTCTTC
TRBV11-2	TRBJ1-3	TRBD1	-	CASSLLLQGATGNTIYF	TGTGCCAGCAGCCTCCTCCTACAGGGGGCGACTGGAAACACCATATATTTT
TRBV6-5	TRBJ1-2	TRBD1	-	CASSYHRGVGYTF	TGTGCCAGCAGTTACCACAGGGGCGTGGGCTACACCTTC
TRBV19	TRBJ2-2	-	few	CASSRKWGELFF	TGTGCCAGTAGCCGTAAGTGGGGGGAGCTGTTTTTT
TRBV15	TRBJ1-5	-	-	CATSSRANQPQHF	TGTGCCACCAGCAGCAGGGCCAATCAGCCCCAGCATTTT
TRBV6-1	TRBJ1-5	TRBD1	few	CASSGRDRRDQPQHF	TGTGCCAGCAGTGGGCGGGACAGGAGGGATCAGCCCCAGCATTTT
TRBV7-8	TRBJ1-4	TRBD1	-	CASSSYRGQRNEKLFF	TGTGCCAGCAGCTCCTACAGGGGGCAGAGAAATGAAAAACTGTTTTTT
TRBV14	TRBJ1-3	-	-	CASKFAAGNTIYF	TGTGCCAGCAAATTTGCTGCTGGAAACACCATATATTTT
TRBV2	TRBJ1-1	-	few	CASSYGFEAFF	TGTGCCAGCAGTTACGGGTTTGAAGCTTTCTTT
TRBV7-9	TRBJ2-1	TRBD2	-	CASSLVTSGRNEQFF	TGTGCCAGCAGCTTAGTGACTAGCGGGAGGAATGAGCAGTTCTTC
TRBV19	TRBJ1-4	TRBD1	-	CASSHGTATNEKLFF	TGTGCCAGTAGTCATGGGACAGCAACTAATGAAAAACTGTTTTTT
TRBV2	TRBJ2-1	-	-	CASSPLRYEQFF	TGTGCCAGCAGTCCCCTACGCTATGAGCAGTTCTTC
TRBV4-2	TRBJ2-6	-	-	CASSQETGSGANVLTF	TGTGCCAGCAGCCAAGAAACGGGCTCTGGGGCCAACGTCCTGACTTTC
TRBV2	TRBJ2-2	TRBD1	-	CASSGRPGTANTGELFF	TGTGCCAGCAGTGGCCGACCCGGGACAGCGAACACCGGGGAGCTGTTTTTT